The rows below give T cell receptor beta chains drawn from one sample of a study of blood T cell repertoires in COVID-19. Measured with immunoSEQ multiplex PCR; TCRdb has only the in-frame clones, and not every one. The sample carries roughly 140,000 clones, about four fifths recorded once. Sequencing input: peripheral blood. These receptor sequences come from a man between 65 and 79 years old who had recovered from COVID-19. CDR3s include the opening cysteine and the closing phenylalanine or tryptophan. D genes are given only for firm matches. Clone size is not always given. Where it is, it says once, few, many or a class for expanded clones.

v_gene	d_gene	abundance	j_gene	CDR3nt	CDR3aa
TRBV27	.	.	TRBJ2-5	TGTGCCAGCAGTTTATCGACGGGAATCCAAGAGACCCAGTACTTC	CASSLSTGIQETQYF
TRBV24-1	TRBD1	.	TRBJ1-4	TGTGCCACAAGCCTAGGGACAGGGATAAGGCTTTTT	CATSLGTGIRLF
TRBV18	TRBD1	.	TRBJ2-3	TGTGCCAGCTCACCACCGACAGGGAGTACGGATACGCAGTATTTT	CASSPPTGSTDTQYF
TRBV19	.	.	TRBJ2-5	TGTGCCAGTAGTCAAAAAGAGACCCAGTACTTC	CASSQKETQYF
TRBV4-3	.	.	TRBJ2-2	TGCGCCAGCAGCCAAGGTCCAAACACCGGGGAGCTGTTTTTT	CASSQGPNTGELFF
TRBV15	.	once	TRBJ2-7	TGTGCCACCAGCAGGGTGGGGCAGGGGCAATACGAGCAGTACTTC	CATSRVGQGQYEQYF
TRBV6-5	.	.	TRBJ1-5	TGTGCCAGCAGCCCCGGTCACAATCAGCCCCAGCATTTT	CASSPGHNQPQHF
TRBV5-8	TRBD1	.	TRBJ2-5	TGTGCCAGCAGCTCCTACCGGGACAGGGGGATCGAGACCCAGTACTTC	CASSSYRDRGIETQYF
TRBV25-1	.	.	TRBJ1-1	TGTGCCAGCAGTGCTAGAATGGATCGGACTTTCTTT	CASSARMDRTFF
TRBV19	.	.	TRBJ1-6	TGTGCCAGTAGTATTGGCAGGCCAAATTCACCCCTCCACTTT	CASSIGRPNSPLHF
TRBV19	.	.	TRBJ2-1	TGTGCCAGTAGTATAGTCGGCAGGGATTCTGAGCAGTTCTTC	CASSIVGRDSEQFF
TRBV6-1	.	.	TRBJ2-7	TGTGCCAGCAGTGAAGCAGTAACAGGGTTTGGGGACGAGCAGTACTTC	CASSEAVTGFGDEQYF
TRBV9	.	.	TRBJ2-1	TGTGCCAGCAGCGTAGGGGGGGAAAACAATGAGCAGTTCTTC	CASSVGGENNEQFF
TRBV5-1	TRBD2	.	TRBJ2-5	TGCGCCAGCAGCTTCGGACTAGCGGGAGGCCAAGAGACCCAGTACTTC	CASSFGLAGGQETQYF
TRBV11-3	.	.	TRBJ2-2	TGTGCCAGCAGCCCCCGGAACACCGGGGAGCTGTTTTTT	CASSPRNTGELFF
TRBV5-1	TRBD1	.	TRBJ1-6	TGCGCCAGCAGCCCCGGACAGGCTTCAAATAATTCACCCCTCCACTTT	CASSPGQASNNSPLHF
TRBV19	.	.	TRBJ1-6	TGTGCCAGTAGTCCACGGACTTCCTATTCACCCCTCCACTTT	CASSPRTSYSPLHF
TRBV3-1/TRBV3-2	.	.	TRBJ2-1	TGTGCCAGCAGCCAATCTAACGGGGGTTACAATGAGCAGTTCTTC	CASSQSNGGYNEQFF